The 28 T cell receptor beta chains presented below share a single source sample, sequenced in a study of tissue T cells after allogeneic stem cell transplantation. Produced via immunoSEQ multiplex PCR; TCRdb's table is partial and in-frame only. The profile covers fewer than 20,000 clones, with about three quarters appearing a single time and approximately 1% taken by the ten largest. The material sequenced was spleen. Receptor source: a female BALB/c mouse in good health. The strain's MHC: H2-d.

This clone was picked up a small number of times. The genes and germline here are from mouse. The read stops 1 residue short of the end of the CDR3; the missing end is completed from the germline J gene. The chain combines TRBV13-2 with TRBJ2-7; 10 bases line up with TRBD2. The trim removed 3 bases at V and 5 bases at J, leaving 5 bases unmatched. The CDR3 spans 14 residues. The germline V gene has CDR1 NNHNN and CDR2 SYGAGS (reference sequence). CDR3 DNA (partial): TGTGCCAGCGGTGGGACTGGGGGTCTGGATGAACAGTAC. Its protein is CASGGTGGLDEQY. The CDR3 in its entirety is CASGGTGGLDEQYF.

Worth noting for this clone: Genes here carry mouse names. Read data end 1 residue before the CDR3 end; the end is taken from the germline J gene. This chain links TRBV4 with TRBJ2-3; 10 bases line up with TRBD1. With 7 bases clipped from V and 1 base from J, the junction kept 11 bases outside the gene matches. CDR3 size: 17 residues. Germline V CDR1 and CDR2: LGHDT, YNNKQL (reference sequence). CDR3 region: CASTRDRGRKGAETLYF. The DNA read from the CDR3 is TGTGCCAGCACCCGGGACAGGGGAAGGAAGGGTGCAGAAACGCTGTAT.

With respect to this clone: The genes are named according to mouse. The read falls 1 residue short of the CDR3 end, and the missing part is taken from the germline J gene. This sequence joins TRBV29 and TRBJ2-1; 8 nucleotides line up with TRBD1. The ends lost 6 bases at V and 7 bases at J; junction bases unmatched: 5. Germline CDR1 reads MSHET; CDR2 reads SYDVDS. CDR3 size: 13 residues. The covered CDR3 bases are TGTGCTAGCAGCCCGGACAGGGAGGCTGAGCAGTTC. Amino acid sequence: CASSPDREAEQF. The whole CDR3 sequence reads CASSPDREAEQFF.

As concerns this clone: Gene names denote mouse genes. The read comes to an end 1 residue before the CDR3 does, leaving the germline J gene to fill in the end. This chain links TRBV29 with TRBJ2-4; the D call may be TRBD1 or TRBD2 (6 bases each). This CDR3 comprises 16 residues. Per the germline V gene, CDR1 is MSHET and CDR2 is SYDVDS. With 0 bases removed from V and 1 base from J, the gap between germline ends came to 11 bases. Partial CDR3 DNA: TGTGCTAGCAGTTTATCCCGGGGGCAGGGTCAAAACACCTTGTAC. Translating it yields CASSLSRGQGQNTLY. The whole CDR3 protein is CASSLSRGQGQNTLYF.

About this clone: Each gene name is a mouse one. Coverage ceases 1 residue before the CDR3 finishes, and the germline J gene fills in the end. The V gene is TRBV4, the J gene TRBJ1-3; D is unresolved. The V end lost 4 bases, the J end lost 0 bases, and 10 bases lay between the germline ends. The germline V gene has CDR1 LGHDT and CDR2 YNNKQL (reference sequence). The CDR3 extends over 15 amino acids. Here the CDR3 reads CASSSASNSGNTLYF. CDR3 DNA, as far as it was read: TGTGCCAGCAGCTCCGCCAGTAATTCTGGAAATACGCTCTAT.

Details on this clone: Mouse names are used for the genes. The sequence runs out 1 residue before the end of the CDR3; the remainder is reconstructed from the germline J gene. The rearrangement links TRBV5 to TRBJ2-5; 11 bases are shared with TRBD2. The length of the CDR3 is 16 residues. Germline V gene lookup returns CDR1 LGHNA and CDR2 YNLKQL (reference sequence). V lost 4 bases, J lost 0 bases, and 3 bases stayed unmatched. The CDR3 protein is CASSPGTGGNQDTQYF. Partial CDR3 DNA: TGTGCCAGCAGCCCCGGGACTGGGGGTAACCAAGACACCCAGTAC.

Concerning this clone: Gene names refer to mouse genes. The CDR3 end falls 1 residue outside the read, so it is completed with the germline J gene. This rearrangement joins TRBV19 to TRBJ2-1, with D perhaps matching TRBD1 (5 bases). The germline CDR1 and CDR2 sequences are FNHDT and SITEND (reference sequence). V was pared by 2 bases and J by 2 bases, with 11 bases between. This CDR3 is built from 15 residues. The sequenced CDR3 bases are TGTGCCAGCAGTATCTCAGGGAGGGACTATGCTGAGCAGTTC. Translated: CASSISGRDYAEQF. The CDR3 in its entirety is CASSISGRDYAEQFF.

A word on this clone: The gene names here belong to mouse. With the read ending 1 residue before the CDR3 end, the germline J gene is used to fill in that end. The V and J genes are TRBV13-2 and TRBJ1-3, with D uncertain. Germline values: CDR1 NNHNN, CDR2 SYGAGS (reference sequence). With 4 bases removed from V and 0 bases from J, the gap between germline ends came to 5 bases. The CDR3 is made up of 13 amino acids. The CDR3 bases that were read are TGTGCCAGCGGTCAAAATTCTGGAAATACGCTCTAT. It translates to CASGQNSGNTLY. The entire CDR3 reads CASGQNSGNTLYF.

Regarding this clone: Gene names refer to mouse genes. The sequenced CDR3 bases are TGTGCCAGCAGCCAAGTGACTGGGGGGATTTATGCTGAGCAGTTC. This sequence encodes CASSQVTGGIYAEQF. The full CDR3 is CASSQVTGGIYAEQFF. This sequence joins TRBV5 and TRBJ2-1; 10 bases are a match to TRBD2. The read comes to an end 1 residue before the CDR3 does, leaving the germline J gene to fill in the end. The ends lost 1 base at V and 4 bases at J; junction bases unmatched: 4. The CDR3 is 16 residues long. Per germline, CDR1 LGHNA and CDR2 YNLKQL (reference sequence).

In regard to this clone: These gene names are mouse names. The CDR3 is cut off 1 residue early in the read; its end comes from the germline J gene. The chain couples TRBV1 to TRBJ1-1; no definite D call. The CDR3 is 13 amino acids. The ends were cut back, 3 bases at V and 1 base at J, with 6 bases in the middle. In germline, CDR1 is NSQYPW, CDR2 LRSPGD (reference sequence). The covered CDR3 bases are TGCACCTGCAGTGCGGGCATAAACACAGAAGTCTTC. Translation gives CTCSAGINTEVF. The entire CDR3 reads CTCSAGINTEVFF.

This clone showed up just once. Gene labels here are mouse ones. The CDR3 goes on 1 residue after the read ends, and that part is filled in from the germline J gene. Other DNA sequences in this specimen translate into the identical CDR3. V is TRBV5 and J is TRBJ2-2; no firm D call. The V end was cut by 1 base, the J end by 0 bases, with 6 bases between. CDR1 LGHNA and CDR2 YNLKQL come from the germline V gene (reference sequence). The CDR3 length is 15 residues. The sequenced CDR3 bases are TGTGCCAGCAGCCAAGGACAAGCAAACACCGGGCAGCTCTAC. It specifies CASSQGQANTGQLY. The whole CDR3 sequence reads CASSQGQANTGQLYF.

As concerns this clone: Gene names refer to mouse genes. The read is 1 residue too short to cover the CDR3 end, so that end is filled in from the germline J gene. This chain links TRBV13-3 with TRBJ2-1; possibly TRBD2 for D (6 bases). CDR3 size: 12 residues. The germline CDR1 and CDR2 sequences are NNHDY and SYVADS. The germline V and J ends were trimmed by 6 bases and 2 bases, with 6 bases remaining between them. CDR3 amino acids: CASTGDYAEQFF. The CDR3 bases that were read are TGTGCCAGCACTGGGGACTATGCTGAGCAGTTC.

About this clone: The genes are named according to mouse. The read comes to an end 1 residue before the CDR3 does, leaving the germline J gene to fill in the end. The V call is TRBV13-1, the J call TRBJ1-6; D gene ambiguous. TRBJ1-6 has ORF status, its function being uncertain. CDR3 length equals 12 residues. Germline assignment: CDR1 NSHNY and CDR2 SYGAGN. The V end was cut by 0 bases, the J end by 7 bases, with 2 bases between. Partial CDR3 DNA: TGTGCCAGCAGTGATGACAATTCGCCCCTCTAC. Protein sequence: CASSDDNSPLY. The whole CDR3 sequence is CASSDDNSPLYF.

As to this clone: Mouse gene names and germline throughout. The CDR3 DNA, read in part, is TGTGCCAGCAGTGCCCTTCGGGACAACTATGCTGAGCAGTTC. This encodes CASSALRDNYAEQF. The entire CDR3 reads CASSALRDNYAEQFF. This chain joins TRBV13-1 and TRBJ2-1; D is possibly TRBD1 or TRBD2 (5 bases each). Read data end 1 residue before the CDR3 end; the end is taken from the germline J gene. V lost 3 bases and J 1 base, leaving 11 bases between the germline ends. The germline CDR1 and CDR2 sequences are NSHNY and SYGAGN. The CDR3 covers 15 residues.

This clone was seen only a few times. Gene names are mouse gene names. The sequenced fragment ends 1 residue before the CDR3 boundary, so the rest is inferred from the germline J gene. J is TRBJ2-7 and V is TRBV13-2; 11 bases align to TRBD2. Germline V gives CDR1 NNHNN, CDR2 SYGAGS (reference sequence). The CDR3 totals 14 residues. Germline trimming cut 2 bases from V and 7 bases from J; bases unmatched to any gene: 5. CDR3 DNA (partial): TGTGCCAGCGGTGAGAGGACTGGGGGGAGGGAACAGTAC. Amino acid sequence: CASGERTGGREQY. The whole CDR3 protein is CASGERTGGREQYF.

This clone was seen a few times. The genes and germline here are from mouse. The read comes to an end 1 residue before the CDR3 does, leaving the germline J gene to fill in the end. The chain joins TRBV2 to TRBJ2-7, with 11 bases matching TRBD2. CDR1 and CDR2 from the germline V gene are LGHNA and YSYQKL. The CDR3 extends over 17 amino acids. V dropped 0 bases and J dropped 0; count of bases not matched to a gene: 4. CDR3 residues: CASSQDLGLGASYEQYF. The part of the CDR3 DNA that was read is TGTGCCAGCAGCCAAGATCTGGGACTGGGGGCCTCCTATGAACAGTAC.

Worth noting for this clone: Gene and germline names: mouse. The read comes to an end 1 residue before the CDR3 does, leaving the germline J gene to fill in the end. The chain recombines TRBV13-2 with TRBJ1-4; 9 bases agree with TRBD1. The CDR3 runs to 14 residues. The junction had 4 bases not matched to a gene; V was cut back by 3 bases and J by 7 bases. Germline V CDR1 and CDR2: NNHNN, SYGAGS (reference sequence). The CDR3 reads CASGADRGTERLFF. The sequenced CDR3 bases are TGTGCCAGCGGTGCGGACAGGGGAACCGAAAGATTATTT.

As for this clone: The gene names here belong to mouse. CDR3: CGARRDTEVFF. The sequenced CDR3 bases are TGTGGTGCTAGACGGGACACAGAAGTCTTC. V gene TRBV20 combines with J gene TRBJ1-1; D call uncertain. The CDR3 end falls 1 residue outside the read, so it is completed with the germline J gene. The germline CDR1 and CDR2 sequences are GFQATS and STVNSAI. This CDR3 comprises 11 residues. The germline V and J ends were trimmed by 3 bases and 3 bases, with 5 bases remaining between them. The whole variable domain, filled in from reference TRBV20 and TRBJ1-1, reads GALVYQYPRRTICKSGTSMRMECQAVGFQATSVAWYRQSPQKTFELIALSTVNSAIKYEQNFTQEKFPISHPNLSFSSMTVLNAYLEDRGLYLCGARRDTEVFFGKGTRLTVV.

A word on this clone: All gene names here are mouse names. The observed sequence ends 1 residue before the CDR3 terminus, with the missing tail filled in from the germline J gene. V and J are TRBV31 and TRBJ2-7; D gene ambiguous. The CDR3 totals 13 residues. The germline V gene encodes CDR1 GKSSPN and CDR2 SITVG. V was shortened by 1 base and J by 7 bases, with 14 bases between the two germline ends. The sequenced part of the CDR3 DNA is TGTGCCTGGAGTCCCCCCACGGGGAGAGAACAGTAC. This gives the protein CAWSPPTGREQY. The CDR3 in its entirety is CAWSPPTGREQYF.

Comments on this clone: The gene names here belong to mouse. Sequencing ends 1 residue short of the CDR3 end; the germline J gene provides the rest. The chain links TRBV13-2 to TRBJ2-4; TRBD2 agrees at 8 bases. This CDR3 comprises 14 residues. Looked up from germline, CDR1 is NNHNN and CDR2 is SYGAGS (reference sequence). The V segment lost 5 bases and the J segment 0 bases; nucleotides outside the gene matches: 2. CDR3 loop: CASGWGDSQNTLYF. CDR3 DNA (partial): TGTGCCAGCGGCTGGGGGGACAGTCAAAACACCTTGTAC.

About this clone itself: Mouse gene names and germline throughout. The read falls 1 residue short of the CDR3 end, and the missing part is taken from the germline J gene. The V and J genes are TRBV1 and TRBJ2-1; D call uncertain. The CDR3 has 15 residues. Germline CDR1 and CDR2: NSQYPW and LRSPGD (reference sequence). Between the trimmed V and J ends, which lost 0 bases and 4 bases, there was a span of 10 bases. CDR3 DNA, as far as it was read: TGCACCTGCAGTGCAGATACGGCAGTTTATGCTGAGCAGTTC. It specifies CTCSADTAVYAEQF. The whole CDR3 protein is CTCSADTAVYAEQFF.

This clone was picked up one time. The genes are named according to mouse. From the germline J gene comes the end of the CDR3, since the read stops 1 residue before it. The rearrangement joins TRBV5 to TRBJ2-3; D is unresolved. Trimming left V 0 bases short and J 0 bases short, with 7 bases between. The germline CDR1 and CDR2 sequences are LGHNA and YNLKQL (reference sequence). The CDR3 runs 15 residues. Incomplete CDR3 DNA: TGTGCCAGCAGCCAAGATTACGATAGTGCAGAAACGCTGTAT. Its protein is CASSQDYDSAETLY. The complete CDR3 reads CASSQDYDSAETLYF.

About this clone itself: Gene names follow the mouse nomenclature. The read halts 1 residue ahead of the CDR3 end, with the missing end drawn from the germline J gene. The genes are TRBV2 and TRBJ1-3, with 8 nucleotides matching TRBD1. With 0 bases clipped from V and 0 bases from J, the junction kept 4 bases outside the gene matches. This CDR3 has 17 amino acids. The V gene's germline CDR1 is LGHNA and CDR2 YSYQKL. The DNA read from the CDR3 is TGTGCCAGCAGCCAAGAGTGGACAGGGAATTCTGGAAATACGCTCTAT. This encodes CASSQEWTGNSGNTLY. The CDR3 in its entirety is CASSQEWTGNSGNTLYF.

Concerning this clone itself: The gene symbols are mouse symbols. The read terminates 1 residue ahead of where the CDR3 ends, so the germline J gene completes it. The chain uses TRBV13-2 and TRBJ1-2; D is uncertain. The V gene lost 0 bases and the J gene lost 0 bases, with 6 bases spanning the gap. The CDR3 extends over 14 amino acids. The germline V gene encodes CDR1 NNHNN and CDR2 SYGAGS (reference sequence). CDR3 sequence: CASGDAIANSDYTF. The CDR3 DNA, read in part, is TGTGCCAGCGGTGATGCGATTGCAAACTCCGACTACACC.

A note on this clone: All gene names here are mouse names. The CDR3 extends 1 residue past the end of the read, so its final part is completed from the germline J gene. The chain has TRBV1 and TRBJ2-5, with TRBD2 identical over 14 bases. The germline gives CDR1 NSQYPW, CDR2 LRSPGD (reference sequence). J lost 8 bases, V lost 3 bases, and 4 bases had no gene match. This CDR3 has 15 residues. The covered CDR3 bases are TGCACCTGCAGTGCCGGGACTGGGGGGGCCGGCACCCAGTAC. Protein product: CTCSAGTGGAGTQY. The complete CDR3 sequence is CTCSAGTGGAGTQYF.

A remark on this clone: The gene names here belong to mouse. The read terminates 1 residue ahead of where the CDR3 ends, so the germline J gene completes it. This chain connects TRBV5 to TRBJ2-5; D gene ambiguous. V dropped 0 bases and J dropped 2 bases, with 9 bases sitting between them. This CDR3 contains 15 residues. CDR1 and CDR2 from the germline V gene are LGHNA and YNLKQL (reference sequence). The DNA read from the CDR3 is TGTGCCAGCAGCCAAGATCAGGACCGCCAAGACACCCAGTAC. This encodes CASSQDQDRQDTQY. The CDR3, in full, reads CASSQDQDRQDTQYF.

Concerning this clone itself: Genes and germline are mouse. Read data end 1 residue before the CDR3 end; the end is taken from the germline J gene. Additional DNA sequences in this sample encode the identical CDR3. The rearrangement links TRBV1 to TRBJ2-3, with 9 bases matching TRBD2. Trimming at V came to 3 bases and at J to 3 bases, leaving 10 bases not matched to a gene. Germline V gene data show CDR1 as NSQYPW and CDR2 as LRSPGD (reference sequence). CDR3 size: 17 residues. Partial CDR3 DNA: TGCACCTGCAGTGCGAACTGGGGGGAGGGGGGGGCAGAAACGCTGTAT. This sequence encodes CTCSANWGEGGAETLY. The entire CDR3 protein reads CTCSANWGEGGAETLYF.

About this clone: The gene names given are mouse names. The read comes to an end 1 residue before the CDR3 does, leaving the germline J gene to fill in the end. The V call is TRBV1, the J call TRBJ1-1; 7 bases are a match to TRBD1. CDR1 and CDR2 (germline): NSQYPW, LRSPGD (reference sequence). V shed 0 bases, J shed 0 bases, and the junction held 1 base outside the gene matches. There are 15 residues in the CDR3. CDR3 sequence: CTCSAEQGTNTEVFF. Partial CDR3 DNA: TGCACCTGCAGTGCAGAACAGGGGACAAACACAGAAGTCTTC.